This T cell receptor beta chain emerged from a study of blood T cell repertoires in COVID-19. Overall study: Researchers got acute and convalescent COVID-19 samples from the United States, Italy and Spain. T cells, B-cell-depleted T cells, or PBMCs supplied cDNA or gDNA.

The CDR3 runs to 14 residues. Germline CDR1 reads SGHVS; CDR2 reads FQNEAQ. Trimming removed 3 bases from V and 3 bases from J, with 8 bases in between. Study processing details: Counts of nucleated cells, estimated from reference gene primer amplification, were obtained. TCRdb's table, derived via immunoSEQ multiplex PCR, lists solely in-frame clones and lacks some. Clone size and the V and J calls come from that table; the DNA yielded D and trimming. The sample lists approximately 200,000 clones; around nine tenths were seen once. This clone has a handful of counts. Sample: peripheral blood. The sequence derives from a woman aged 55-75 years with acute or convalescent COVID-19. The chain employs TRBV7-8 and TRBJ2-2, with a possible D match to TRBD1 (5 bases). In DNA, the CDR3 is TGTGCCAGCAGCTTCAGGGTTCACACCGGGGAGCTGTTTTTT. Translated, it gives CASSFRVHTGELFF.